These 7 T cell receptor beta chains came from one sample sequenced in a study of blood T cells in healthy people across ages. Next came a second PCR, run for about 7 to 12 cycles, which used a sample-barcoded 5' primer along with a J-beta primer mix. TCRdb reanalysed the 5' RACE reads using MiXCR and keeps one entry per CDR3 protein. This repertoire shows fewer than 900,000 distinct CDR3 sequences, approximately 49% found once; its top ten account for around a third. Material: blood. The receptors come from a woman aged 55-69 years in good health.

The V gene is TRBV7-6, the J gene TRBJ2-7, with D perhaps matching TRBD2 (6 bases). The CDR3 spans 13 residues. CDR1 is SGHVS and CDR2 is FNYEAQ in the germline V gene. Trimming pared 5 bases from V and 1 base from J, leaving 9 bases between. The CDR3 region is CASSTGLSYEQYF. CDR3 coding DNA: TGTGCCAGCAGCACGGGACTTTCCTACGAGCAGTACTTC. Together with reference TRBV7-6 and TRBJ2-7, the CDR3 gives the full variable domain: GAGVSQSPRYKVTKRGQDVALRCDPISGHVSLYWYRQALGQGPEFLTYFNYEAQQDKSGLPNDRFSAERPEGSISTLTIQRTEQRDSAMYRCASSTGLSYEQYFGPGTRLTVT.

In its sample, this clonotype was seen a few times. The chain couples TRBV7-2 to TRBJ2-7, with 7 bases identical to TRBD1. Germline V lookup: CDR1 SGHTA, CDR2 FQGNSA. The CDR3 is made up of 14 amino acids. The ends lost 5 bases at V and 3 bases at J; junction bases unmatched: 7. CDR3 sequence: CASSPARQGYEQYF. CDR3 DNA: TGTGCCAGCAGCCCAGCGAGACAGGGCTACGAGCAGTACTTC.

This clonotype was observed a handful of times. The CDR3 loop reads CASSSWTGGFTDTQYF. In nucleotides, the CDR3 is TGCGCCAGCAGCTCATGGACAGGGGGTTTTACAGATACGCAGTATTTT. V usage is TRBV5-1 and J usage is TRBJ2-3; 10 bases fit TRBD1. Germline V gene lookup returns CDR1 SGHRS and CDR2 YFSETQ. The CDR3 sequence is 16 residues long. V was pared by 3 bases and J by 3 bases, with 7 bases of the junction left unmatched.

This chain connects TRBV24-1 to TRBJ2-1, with D perhaps TRBD1 or TRBD2 (5 bases each). The germline CDR1 and CDR2 sequences are KGHDR and SFDVKD. The CDR3 contains 15 residues. V lost 4 bases, J lost 3 bases, and 12 bases lay in between. As DNA, the CDR3 is TGTGCCACCAGTGAACGGGGCAGGGACTACAATGAGCAGTTCTTC. Protein product: CATSERGRDYNEQFF.

This chain connects TRBV29-1 to TRBJ1-1, with D hard to call. Looked up from germline, CDR1 is SQVTM and CDR2 is ANQGSEA. CDR3 size: 13 residues. V lost 2 bases to trimming and J lost 0 bases, with 7 bases between them. The CDR3 here is CSVEWHLNTEAFF. CDR3 coding DNA: TGCAGCGTTGAATGGCATTTGAACACTGAAGCTTTCTTT. Variable domain in full (rest from reference TRBV29-1 and TRBJ1-1): SAVISQKPSRDICQRGTSLTIQCQVDSQVTMMFWYRQQPGQSLTLIATANQGSEATYESGFVIDKFPISRPNLTFSTLTVSNMSPEDSSIYLCSVEWHLNTEAFFGQGTRLTVV.

This clonotype was counted a few times. This rearrangement joins TRBV6-6 to TRBJ2-1, with 12 bases aligning to TRBD2. V was clipped by 5 bases and J by 5 bases; unmatched bases: 7. The germline gives CDR1 MNHNY, CDR2 SVGAGI (reference sequence). CDR3 length: 16 residues. CDR3 protein: CASSRRTSGVHNEQFF. CDR3 DNA: TGTGCCAGCAGTAGACGGACTAGCGGGGTTCACAATGAGCAGTTCTTC.

This chain joins TRBV6-6 and TRBJ2-7; D gene unclear. The V end was cut by 6 bases, the J end by 2 bases, with 8 bases between. CDR1 and CDR2 from the germline V gene are MNHNY and SVGAGI (reference sequence). This CDR3 has 12 residues. CDR3 DNA sequence: TGTGCCAGCAGCATCAAGACCTACGAGCAGTACTTC. It codes for CASSIKTYEQYF.